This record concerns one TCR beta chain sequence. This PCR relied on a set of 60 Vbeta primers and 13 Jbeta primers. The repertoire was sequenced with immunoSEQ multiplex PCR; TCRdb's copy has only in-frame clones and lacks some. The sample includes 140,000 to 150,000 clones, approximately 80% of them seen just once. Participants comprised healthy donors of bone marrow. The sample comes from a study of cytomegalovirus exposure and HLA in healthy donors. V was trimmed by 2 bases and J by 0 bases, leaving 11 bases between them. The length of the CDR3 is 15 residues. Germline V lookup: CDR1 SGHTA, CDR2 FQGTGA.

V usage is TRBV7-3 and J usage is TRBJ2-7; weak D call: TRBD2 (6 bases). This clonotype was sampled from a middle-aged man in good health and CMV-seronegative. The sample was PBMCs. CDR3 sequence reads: CASSLWGVLSYEQYF. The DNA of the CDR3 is TGTGCCAGCAGCTTATGGGGGGTTCTCTCCTACGAGCAGTACTTC.